The clone carrying this TCR beta chain was observed many times. The data stem from a study of CXCR3 chemokines and chemotherapy response in bladder cancer. TCRdb called the PCR reads again in MiXCR, with one record for every CDR3 protein. The data contain over 8,500 distinct CDR3 sequences, 23% of them singletons. The sample was collected from a patient whose treatment included neoadjuvant chemotherapy. This TCR derives from a human donor with bladder cancer that did not respond to neoadjuvant chemotherapy.

The CDR3 sequence is CASSFSYQPQHF. The CDR3 nucleotides are TGTGCCAGCAGTTTCAGTTATCAGCCCCAGCATTTT. The rearrangement joins TRBV12-3 or TRBV12-4 to TRBJ1-5; no clear D gene. With 3 bases removed from V and 5 bases from J, the gap between germline ends came to 5 bases. This CDR3 is 12 amino acids long.